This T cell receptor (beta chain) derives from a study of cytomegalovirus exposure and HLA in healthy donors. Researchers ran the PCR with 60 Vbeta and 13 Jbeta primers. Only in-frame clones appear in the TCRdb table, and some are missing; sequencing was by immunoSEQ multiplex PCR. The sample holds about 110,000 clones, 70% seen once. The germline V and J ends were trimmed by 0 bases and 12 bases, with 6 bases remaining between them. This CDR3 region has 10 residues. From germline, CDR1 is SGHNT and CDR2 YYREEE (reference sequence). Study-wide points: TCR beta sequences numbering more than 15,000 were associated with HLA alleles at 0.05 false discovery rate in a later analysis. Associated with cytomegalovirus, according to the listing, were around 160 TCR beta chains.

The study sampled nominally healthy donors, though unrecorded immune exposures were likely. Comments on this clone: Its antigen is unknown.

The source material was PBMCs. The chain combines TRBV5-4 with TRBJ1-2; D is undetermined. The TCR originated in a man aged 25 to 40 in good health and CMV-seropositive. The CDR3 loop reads CASSLALDTF. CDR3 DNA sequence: TGTGCCAGCAGCTTGGCCCTCGACACCTTC. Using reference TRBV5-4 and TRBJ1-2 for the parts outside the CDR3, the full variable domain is ETGVTQSPTHLIKTRGQQVTLRCSSQSGHNTVSWYQQALGQGPQFIFQYYREEENGRGNFPPRFSGLQFPNYSSELNVNALELDDSALYLCASSLALDTFGSGTRLTVV.